Sequencing of this T cell receptor (beta chain) was carried out in a study of cytomegalovirus exposure and HLA in healthy donors. General study points: Researchers reportedly found TCR beta sequences accurately predicted most subjects' HLA-A and HLA-B alleles. Donor immune exposure was known only as CMV serostatus.

Trimming removed 3 bases from V and 10 bases from J; junction bases left unmatched: 10. Per the germline V gene, CDR1 is MRHNA and CDR2 is SNTAGT. This CDR3 has 16 amino acids. With respect to this clone: What it recognizes is unknown.

PCR employed 60 Vbeta and 13 Jbeta primers. TCRdb keeps only in-frame clones here, not all; method: immunoSEQ multiplex PCR. The table has approximately 130,000 clones, 75% to 85% seen once; the top ten hold approximately 0.99%. Sample: PBMCs. The sequence derives from a male donor in good health and CMV-seronegative. The V and J genes are TRBV6-4 and TRBJ1-6, with 9 bases identical to TRBD1. The CDR3 protein is CASSEKSTGGRSPLHF. The DNA for the CDR3 is TGTGCCAGCAGTGAAAAATCGACAGGGGGGAGATCACCCCTCCACTTT.